These 20 T cell receptor beta chains were sequenced from one sample in a study of cytomegalovirus exposure and HLA in healthy donors. The PCR made use of 60 Vbeta and 13 Jbeta primers. The assay was immunoSEQ multiplex PCR, and TCRdb's table has in-frame clones only and misses some. Of about 91,000 clones detected, approximately 69% appear once; the ten largest clones hold less than 1.5%. Sequencing was carried out using PBMCs. Receptors were obtained from a female donor in good health and CMV-seronegative.

This chain uses TRBV9 with TRBJ1-4; D remains ambiguous. The V gene's germline CDR1 is SGDLS and CDR2 YYNGEE. V was cut by 1 base and J by 0 bases, with 7 bases left in between. This CDR3 has 15 amino acids. The CDR3 DNA reads as TGTGCCAGCAGCGTATCTCCGTCAACTAATGAAAAACTGTTTTTT. It specifies CASSVSPSTNEKLFF.

This chain uses TRBV6-6 with TRBJ2-7; the match to TRBD1 covers 10 bases. Germline lookup yields CDR1 MNHNY and CDR2 SVGAGI (reference sequence). There are 13 residues in the CDR3. Trimming cost V 5 bases and J 12 bases; bases outside gene matches: 10. CDR3 in amino acids: CASSPQPGQGSYF. CDR3 DNA sequence: TGTGCCAGCAGTCCCCAACCGGGACAGGGGTCGTACTTC.

The CDR3 loop is CASSLQQNTEAFF. The CDR3 nucleotides are TGTGCCAGCAGCTTACAACAGAACACTGAAGCTTTCTTT. The chain uses TRBV7-6 and TRBJ1-1; D is uncertain. The CDR3 has 13 residues. Germline V CDR1 and CDR2: SGHVS, FNYEAQ. Trimming shortened V by 2 bases and J by 1 base, and 5 bases separated the two germline ends.

The chain uses TRBV25-1 and TRBJ1-3, with D possibly being TRBD1 (5 bases). CDR1 MGHDK and CDR2 SYGVNS come from the germline V gene. The CDR3 loop spans 16 amino acids. Trimming pared 4 bases from V and 2 bases from J, leaving 15 bases between. The CDR3: CASSAPNRGAGNTIYF. CDR3 in DNA: TGTGCCAGCAGTGCACCCAATCGGGGGGCTGGAAACACCATATATTTT.

This rearrangement joins TRBV6-1 to TRBJ2-7; tentative D call: TRBD2 (6 bases). Germline assignment: CDR1 MNHNS and CDR2 SASEGT. The CDR3 runs to 16 residues. V was clipped by 3 bases and J by 4 bases, with 19 bases between them. CDR3 residues: CASSDRSPGVMYEQYF. The CDR3 bases are TGTGCCAGCAGTGACCGTAGCCCGGGAGTTATGTACGAGCAGTACTTC.

The rearrangement uses TRBV14 and TRBJ1-1; no clear D gene. Trimming cost V 7 bases and J 1 base, with 10 bases left between them. The CDR3 has 13 residues. Germline-derived CDR1 and CDR2 are SGHDN and FVKESK. The CDR3 loop reads CASTLIGNTEAFF. The CDR3 coding sequence is TGTGCCAGCACCCTTATCGGGAACACTGAAGCTTTCTTT. The full variable domain, rest sourced from reference TRBV14 and TRBJ1-1, is EAGVTQFPSHSVIEKGQTVTLRCDPISGHDNLYWYRRVMGKEIKFLLHFVKESKQDESGMPNNRFLAERTGGTYSTLKVQPAELEDSGVYFCASTLIGNTEAFFGQGTRLTVV.

The chain recombines TRBV11-1 with TRBJ1-1; 9 bases agree with TRBD1. The germline V gene has CDR1 SGHAT and CDR2 FQDESV (reference sequence). The CDR3 loop spans 15 amino acids. V shed 5 bases, J shed 1 base, and the junction held 5 bases outside the gene matches. The CDR3 loop reads CASSRMDRGNTEAFF. DNA for the CDR3: TGTGCCAGCAGCCGCATGGACAGGGGGAACACTGAAGCTTTCTTT.

This clone was seen a few times. The gene calls are TRBV30 and TRBJ2-6, with TRBD1 matching over 7 bases. After removal of 2 bases from V and 13 bases from J, the junction contained 11 bases not matched to a gene. CDR1 is GTSNPN, CDR2 SVGIG, per germline (reference sequence). The CDR3 has 14 amino acids. Written as DNA, the CDR3 is TGTGCCTGGAGTCGGGACAGATCGGGTGGAGTCCTGACTTTC. Protein product: CAWSRDRSGGVLTF.

The chain combines TRBV30 with TRBJ2-5; 13 bases align to TRBD2. The V gene end was trimmed by 1 base and the J gene end by 5 bases; junction bases not matched to a gene: 4. The CDR3 has 15 amino acids. CDR1 and CDR2 from the germline V gene are GTSNPN and SVGIG (reference sequence). The CDR3 protein is CAWSGTSGSWETQYF. The CDR3 coding sequence is TGTGCCTGGAGTGGGACTAGCGGGAGTTGGGAGACCCAGTACTTC.

This chain links TRBV7-9 with TRBJ1-4, with D unresolved. The CDR3 length is 11 residues. V gave up 6 bases and J gave up 11 bases, with 10 bases separating them. CDR1 and CDR2 from the germline V gene are SEHNR and FQNEAQ (reference sequence). The CDR3 here is CASSPTRKLFF. CDR3 nucleotides: TGTGCCAGCAGTCCCACACGTAAACTGTTTTTT.

This clone was picked up a small number of times. This rearrangement joins TRBV28 to TRBJ2-7, with TRBD2 identical over 12 bases. Germline CDR1 is MDHEN and CDR2 is SYDVKM. The CDR3 covers 13 residues. V lost 6 bases, J lost 12 bases, and 9 bases stayed unmatched. This chain's CDR3 is CASSLGLAGILYF. The CDR3 DNA reads TGTGCCAGCAGCCTCGGACTAGCGGGAATACTGTACTTC.

The chain employs TRBV4-2 and TRBJ1-4; 7 nucleotides agree with TRBD1. CDR1 and CDR2 from the germline V gene are LGHNA and YNFKEQ. The ends lost 0 bases at V and 0 bases at J; junction bases unmatched: 10. CDR3 length equals 19 residues. The CDR3 nucleotides are TGTGCCAGCAGCCAAGAATTGGGCAGGGGGACTCCAACTAATGAAAAACTGTTTTTT. Protein sequence: CASSQELGRGTPTNEKLFF.

V is TRBV6-5 and J is TRBJ2-7, with unresolved D. This CDR3 comprises 14 residues. Looked up from germline, CDR1 is MNHEY and CDR2 is SVGAGI. V lost 1 base and J lost 6, with 13 bases in between. The CDR3 protein is CASSYWHSPSEQYF. CDR3 in DNA: TGTGCCAGCAGTTACTGGCACAGCCCGTCCGAGCAGTACTTC.

This clone was picked up a small number of times. The chain carries TRBV30 and TRBJ1-5; D is unresolved. The V and J ends lost 4 bases and 3 bases respectively, with 10 bases between them. The CDR3 consists of 13 residues. Per germline, CDR1 GTSNPN and CDR2 SVGIG (reference sequence). CDR3 residues: CAWIRSFNQPQHF. The CDR3 DNA sequence: TGTGCCTGGATTCGCAGTTTCAATCAGCCCCAGCATTTT.

The chain employs TRBV20-1 and TRBJ2-5; no firm D call. CDR3 length: 11 amino acids. Germline V CDR1 and CDR2: DFQATT, SNEGSKA (reference sequence). V dropped 5 bases and J dropped 5 bases, with 9 bases sitting between them. CDR3 coding DNA: TGCAGTGCTCGACTCTGGGAGACCCAGTACTTC. This codes for CSARLWETQYF.

The V gene is TRBV7-8, the J gene TRBJ1-4; 7 bases are shared with TRBD1. Looked up from germline, CDR1 is SGHVS and CDR2 is FQNEAQ. This CDR3 region has 17 residues. V shed 5 bases, J shed 5 bases, and the junction held 14 bases outside the gene matches. CDR3 coding DNA: TGTGCCAGCAGCCGCAGCAGGGGGGAATCTTGGAATGAAAAACTGTTTTTT. Encoded protein: CASSRSRGESWNEKLFF.

This clone was seen only a few times. The chain joins TRBV6-5 to TRBJ1-1; TRBD1 agrees at 7 bases. This CDR3 spans 14 amino acids. Germline V lookup: CDR1 MNHEY, CDR2 SVGAGI. V was clipped by 8 bases and J by 1 base; unmatched bases: 7. DNA of the CDR3: TGTGCCAGCGGGTTAAGGGGGCGGAACACTGAAGCTTTCTTT. Its translation: CASGLRGRNTEAFF.

The CDR3 DNA follows: TGTGCCAGCAGCCGTACTAGCGGGGGGTGGACAGATACGCAGTATTTT. Residues: CASSRTSGGWTDTQYF. The V and J genes are TRBV11-3 and TRBJ2-3; TRBD2 aligns across 12 bases. The CDR3 sequence is 16 residues long. CDR1 is SGHNT, CDR2 YENEEA, per germline. V lost 5 bases, J lost 3 bases, and 6 bases stayed unmatched.

V usage is TRBV27 and J usage is TRBJ1-1, with no clear D. Germline V gene data show CDR1 as MNHEY and CDR2 as SMNVEV (reference sequence). Trimming shortened V by 7 bases and J by 1 base, and 16 bases separated the two germline ends. The CDR3 runs to 15 residues. CDR3 in amino acids: CASMSSGGKNTEAFF. The CDR3 DNA reads as TGTGCCAGCATGAGTTCCGGCGGGAAGAACACTGAAGCTTTCTTT.

CDR3 DNA sequence: TGTGCCAGCAGTGAAGAACTAGCGGGAGGTGCAGATACGCAGTATTTT. This translates into CASSEELAGGADTQYF. The chain has TRBV6-1 and TRBJ2-3; 12 bases map to TRBD2. V trimming: 1 base; J trimming: 4 bases; junction bases outside the gene matches: 3. The germline V gene has CDR1 MNHNS and CDR2 SASEGT. The CDR3 has 16 residues.